Detailed here is one TCR beta chain. Its matching antigen is unknown. The sample comes from a study of T cells in tuberculosis. Whole-study context: CD1B tetramers identified T cells specific for mycobacterial lipid GMM. This South African cohort compared adolescents with or without latent tuberculosis against adults with active tuberculosis. Regarding the study as a whole: Active tuberculosis alpha repertoires lay closer to GMM-specific TCRs than controls'.

Latent tuberculosis screening used tuberculin skin test and IGRA at entry. The CDR3 runs to 13 residues. Per the germline V gene, CDR1 is LNHNV and CDR2 is YYDKDF (reference sequence). The V end was cut by 0 bases, the J end by 5 bases, with 7 bases between. Here immunoSEQ multiplex PCR was the method, and the copy in TCRdb shows in-frame clones only, minus some. The sample carries about 43,000 clones, roughly 94% recorded once. This TCR was recovered from a donor under 30 with latent tuberculosis or without tuberculosis infection. Some clones in this sample may be carry-over from other donors' samples. The sample was PBMCs. This chain joins TRBV15 and TRBJ1-1; D ambiguous. The CDR3 DNA reads TGTGCCACCAGCAGAGAACCCGGGACTGAAGCTTTCTTT. Protein sequence: CATSREPGTEAFF.